Shown below are 5 T cell receptor beta chains from a single sample sequenced in a study of blood T cell repertoires in COVID-19. Some clones are missing from TCRdb's copy, which holds only in-frame ones; the method was immunoSEQ multiplex PCR. The sample lists roughly 90,000 clones, about 85% seen once, with roughly 12% in the top ten. Sequencing was done on a sample of peripheral blood. Receptors originate from a human donor in a cohort sampled during active COVID-19.

The chain couples TRBV27 to TRBJ1-3; D might be TRBD1 (5 bases). V was pared by 5 bases and J by 4 bases, with 15 bases between. Germline loops: CDR1 MNHEY, CDR2 SMNVEV (reference sequence). This CDR3 comprises 15 residues. For the CDR3, the DNA is TGTGCCAGCAGTATAAGTTGGGGCTCCGGAAACACCATATATTTT. Protein sequence: CASSISWGSGNTIYF.

V is TRBV7-2 and J is TRBJ2-5; 12 bases align to TRBD2. V trimming: 4 bases; J trimming: 4 bases; junction bases outside the gene matches: 4. This CDR3 has 15 residues. In germline, CDR1 is SGHTA, CDR2 FQGNSA. This CDR3 reads CASSWTSGVSETQYF. CDR3 sequence (DNA): TGTGCCAGCAGCTGGACTAGCGGGGTTTCAGAGACCCAGTACTTC.

J is TRBJ2-1 and V is TRBV7-2, with D possibly TRBD2 on 5 matching bases. Trimming took off 5 bases at V and 2 bases at J, with 16 bases between the two ends. Germline V gene lookup returns CDR1 SGHTA and CDR2 FQGNSA. CDR3 size: 16 residues. CDR3 in amino acids: CASSLHMDGTYNEQFF. The CDR3 DNA is TGTGCCAGCAGCCTACATATGGACGGGACCTACAATGAGCAGTTCTTC.

This clone occurred a few times. V usage is TRBV27 and J usage is TRBJ1-5; D is unclear. The germline V and J ends were trimmed by 2 bases and 5 bases, with 7 bases remaining between them. Germline V gene data show CDR1 as MNHEY and CDR2 as SMNVEV (reference sequence). The CDR3 totals 13 residues. In DNA, the CDR3 is TGTGCCAGCAGTTTAAGAGGGTATCAGCCCCAGCATTTT. The encoded protein is CASSLRGYQPQHF.

This chain uses TRBV5-4 with TRBJ1-1; D gene uncertain. In germline, CDR1 is SGHNT, CDR2 YYREEE (reference sequence). This CDR3 has 13 residues. The CDR3 sequence: CAARGTRNTEAFF. DNA of the CDR3: TGTGCGGCGCGGGGAACAAGGAACACTGAAGCTTTCTTT.